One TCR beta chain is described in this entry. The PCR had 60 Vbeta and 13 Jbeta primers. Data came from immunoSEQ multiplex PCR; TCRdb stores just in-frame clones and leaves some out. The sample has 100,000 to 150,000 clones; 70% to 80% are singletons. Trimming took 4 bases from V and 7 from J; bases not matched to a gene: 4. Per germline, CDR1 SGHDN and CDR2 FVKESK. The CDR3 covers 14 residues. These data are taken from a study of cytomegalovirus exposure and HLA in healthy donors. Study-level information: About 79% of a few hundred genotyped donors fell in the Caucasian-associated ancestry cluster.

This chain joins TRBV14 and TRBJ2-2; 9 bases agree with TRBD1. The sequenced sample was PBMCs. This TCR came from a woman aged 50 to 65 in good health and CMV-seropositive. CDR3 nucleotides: TGTGCCAGCAGCCGGACAGGGGAGGGCGGGGAGCTGTTTTTT. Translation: CASSRTGEGGELFF.